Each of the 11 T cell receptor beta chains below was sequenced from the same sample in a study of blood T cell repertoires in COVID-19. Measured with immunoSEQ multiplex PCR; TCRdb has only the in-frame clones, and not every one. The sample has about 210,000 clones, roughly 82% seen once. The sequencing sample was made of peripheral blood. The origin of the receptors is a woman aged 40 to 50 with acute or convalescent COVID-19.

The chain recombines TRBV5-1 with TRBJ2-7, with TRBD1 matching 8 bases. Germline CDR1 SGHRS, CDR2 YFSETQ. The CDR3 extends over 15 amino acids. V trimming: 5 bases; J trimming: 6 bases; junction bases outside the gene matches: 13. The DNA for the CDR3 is TGCGCCAGCAGTATGAGTTTACAGGGGGTAGTCGAGCAGTACTTC. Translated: CASSMSLQGVVEQYF.

The CDR3 DNA reads as TGTGCCACCAGTGATCCTGACAGGGCAGGAGATACGCAGTATTTT. Protein: CATSDPDRAGDTQYF. The chain links TRBV24-1 to TRBJ2-3, with 7 nucleotides matching TRBD1. Trimming removed 3 bases from V and 5 bases from J; junction bases left unmatched: 7. Germline V gives CDR1 KGHDR, CDR2 SFDVKD. This CDR3 contains 15 residues.

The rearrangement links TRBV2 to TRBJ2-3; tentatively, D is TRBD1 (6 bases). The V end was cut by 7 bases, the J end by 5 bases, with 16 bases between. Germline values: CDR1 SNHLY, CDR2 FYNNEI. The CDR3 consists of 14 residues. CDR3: CASTDIQGKDTQYF. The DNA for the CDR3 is TGTGCCAGCACGGACATTCAGGGGAAAGATACGCAGTATTTT.

The CDR3 sequence is CASSQDSVTEKAFF. Here the CDR3 DNA reads TGCGCCAGCAGCCAAGATAGTGTAACAGAGAAAGCTTTCTTT. The genes are TRBV4-1 and TRBJ1-1; D gene unclear. The germline CDR1 and CDR2 sequences are MGHRA and YSYEKL. This CDR3 has 14 amino acids. With 0 bases removed from V and 9 bases from J, the gap between germline ends came to 14 bases.

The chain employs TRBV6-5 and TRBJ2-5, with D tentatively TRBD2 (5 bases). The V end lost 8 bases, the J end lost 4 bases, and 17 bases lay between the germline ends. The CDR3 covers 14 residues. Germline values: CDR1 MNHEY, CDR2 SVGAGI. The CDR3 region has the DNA TGTGCCAGCCAAGAAGGAACTAGTCGAGAGACCCAGTACTTC. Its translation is CASQEGTSRETQYF.

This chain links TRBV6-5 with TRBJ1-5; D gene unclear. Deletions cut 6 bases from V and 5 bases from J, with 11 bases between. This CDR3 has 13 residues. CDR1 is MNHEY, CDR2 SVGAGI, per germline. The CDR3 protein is CASSVNTDQPQHF. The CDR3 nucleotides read TGTGCCAGCAGCGTAAATACGGATCAGCCCCAGCATTTT.

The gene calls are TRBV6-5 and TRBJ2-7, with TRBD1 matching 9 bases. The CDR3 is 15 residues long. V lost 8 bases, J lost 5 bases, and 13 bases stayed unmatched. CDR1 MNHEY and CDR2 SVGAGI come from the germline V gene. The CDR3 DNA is TGTGCCAGCCCGCCTCGTATGGACAGGGGTCACGAGCAGTACTTC. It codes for CASPPRMDRGHEQYF.

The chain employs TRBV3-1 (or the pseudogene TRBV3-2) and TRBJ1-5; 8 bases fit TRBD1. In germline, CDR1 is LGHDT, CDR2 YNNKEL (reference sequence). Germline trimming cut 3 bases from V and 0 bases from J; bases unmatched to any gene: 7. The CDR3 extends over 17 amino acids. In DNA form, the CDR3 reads TGTGCCAGCAGCCACGGGTCGACAGGGGATAGCAATCAGCCCCAGCATTTT. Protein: CASSHGSTGDSNQPQHF.

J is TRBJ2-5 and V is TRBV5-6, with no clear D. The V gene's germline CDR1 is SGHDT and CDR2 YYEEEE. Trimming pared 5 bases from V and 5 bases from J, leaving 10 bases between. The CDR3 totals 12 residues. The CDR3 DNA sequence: TGTGCCAGCAGTCAACGGTGGGAGACCCAGTACTTC. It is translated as CASSQRWETQYF.

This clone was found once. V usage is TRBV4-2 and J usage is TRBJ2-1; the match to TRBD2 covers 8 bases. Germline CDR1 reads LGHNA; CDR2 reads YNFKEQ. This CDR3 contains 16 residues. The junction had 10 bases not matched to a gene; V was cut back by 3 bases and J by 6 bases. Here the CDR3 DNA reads TGTGCCAGCAGCCAGGGGGAGAAGCGGGAGCGCAATGAGCAGTTCTTC. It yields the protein CASSQGEKRERNEQFF.

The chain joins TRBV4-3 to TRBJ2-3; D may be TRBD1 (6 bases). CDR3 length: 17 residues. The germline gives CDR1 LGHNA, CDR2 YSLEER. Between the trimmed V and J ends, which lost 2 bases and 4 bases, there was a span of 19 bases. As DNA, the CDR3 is TGCGCCAGCAGCCAACTAGCTTACGGGGACAAGGCAGATACGCAGTATTTT. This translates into CASSQLAYGDKADTQYF.